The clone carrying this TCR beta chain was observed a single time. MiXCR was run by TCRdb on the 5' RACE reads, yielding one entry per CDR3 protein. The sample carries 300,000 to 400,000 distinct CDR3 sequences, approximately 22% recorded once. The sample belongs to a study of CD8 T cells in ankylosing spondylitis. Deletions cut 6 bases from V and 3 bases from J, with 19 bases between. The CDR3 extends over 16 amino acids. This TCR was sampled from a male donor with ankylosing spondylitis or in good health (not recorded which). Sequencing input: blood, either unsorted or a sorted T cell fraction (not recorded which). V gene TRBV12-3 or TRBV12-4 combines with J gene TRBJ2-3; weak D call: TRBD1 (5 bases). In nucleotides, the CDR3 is TGTGCCAGCAGCCCCAATGGACACCACACGACAGATACGCAGTATTTT. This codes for CASSPNGHHTTDTQYF.